One and the same sample provided the 25 T cell receptor beta chains below, sequenced in a study of patients and donors after allogeneic stem cell transplantation. TCRdb analysed the RT-PCR reads with MiXCR anew, one entry per CDR3 protein. Of 70,000 to 100,000 distinct CDR3 sequences listed, 5% are singletons. The sequenced sample consisted of blood, either unsorted or a sorted T cell fraction (not recorded which). The receptors originated from a human donor who was either an allogeneic HSCT recipient or a stem cell or donor lymphocyte infusion donor (not recorded which). It is not recorded whose cells these are; they may come from a transplant donor.

Many counts were recorded for this clonotype. This rearrangement joins TRBV4-1 to TRBJ2-7; tentative D call: TRBD2 (5 bases). Germline lookup yields CDR1 MGHRA and CDR2 YSYEKL. This CDR3 has 13 residues. Trimming removed 0 bases at V and 11 bases at J, with 14 bases between. The CDR3 DNA reads TGCGCCAGCAGCCAAGAGGTTACTAGTATCGAGTACTTC. It encodes CASSQEVTSIEYF.

This clonotype was picked up many times. The genes are TRBV2 and TRBJ2-5, with 8 bases that match TRBD2. Trimming removed 4 bases from V and 5 bases from J; junction bases left unmatched: 6. Germline V gives CDR1 SNHLY, CDR2 FYNNEI. The CDR3 consists of 14 residues. This CDR3 is CASSGGTRSETQYF. CDR3 bases: TGTGCCAGCAGTGGGGGGACTAGATCGGAGACCCAGTACTTC.

Ten or more counts support this clonotype. The J gene is TRBJ2-7, the V gene TRBV7-2; D uncertain. The CDR3 has 15 amino acids. Per the germline V gene, CDR1 is SGHTA and CDR2 is FQGNSA. V gave up 8 bases and J gave up 3 bases, with 20 bases separating them. CDR3 nucleotide sequence: TGTGCCAGCGTCCTAAAGCTAGAAAGTTACTACGAGCAGTACTTC. Its translation is CASVLKLESYYEQYF. Based on the CDR3 plus reference TRBV7-2 and TRBJ2-7, the full variable domain is GAGVSQSPSNKVTEKGKDVELRCDPISGHTALYWYRQSLGQGLEFLIYFQGNSAPDKSGLPSDRFSAERTGGSVSTLTIQRTQQEDSAVYLCASVLKLESYYEQYFGPGTRLTVT.

This clonotype occurred many times. This rearrangement joins TRBV20-1 to TRBJ2-5, with 11 bases identical to TRBD2. In germline, CDR1 is DFQATT, CDR2 SNEGSKA (reference sequence). The V gene end was trimmed by 3 bases and the J gene end by 1 base; junction bases not matched to a gene: 4. The CDR3 is made up of 15 amino acids. The CDR3 region is CSARHGTSGQETQYF. The DNA for the CDR3 is TGCAGTGCTAGGCACGGGACTAGCGGCCAAGAGACCCAGTACTTC.

This clonotype was seen ten or more times. The V gene is TRBV28, the J gene TRBJ1-5, with a possible D match to TRBD1 (6 bases). The CDR3 is 15 residues long. V lost 5 bases and J 5 bases, leaving 16 bases between the germline ends. Germline V gives CDR1 MDHEN, CDR2 SYDVKM. The CDR3 sequence: CASSPLGTGYQPQHF. The CDR3 DNA reads as TGTGCCAGCAGTCCCCTCGGCACAGGGTATCAGCCCCAGCATTTT.

Ten or more counts support this clonotype. The CDR3 sequence: CASSLIGAREETQYF. The CDR3 DNA follows: TGTGCCAGCAGCTTAATCGGTGCAAGGGAAGAGACCCAGTACTTC. The genes are TRBV7-9 and TRBJ2-5; no reliable D call. The CDR3 sequence is 15 residues long. Per germline, CDR1 SEHNR and CDR2 FQNEAQ (reference sequence). Between the trimmed V and J ends, which lost 2 bases and 3 bases, there was a span of 13 bases. The whole variable domain, filled in from reference TRBV7-9 and TRBJ2-5, reads DTGVSQNPRHKITKRGQNVTFRCDPISEHNRLYWYRQTLGQGPEFLTYFQNEAQLEKSRLLSDRFSAERPKGSFSTLEIQRTEQGDSAMYLCASSLIGAREETQYFGPGTRLLVL.

This clonotype was seen at least ten times. The chain has TRBV7-8 and TRBJ2-3; a weak D match, TRBD2 (6 bases). This CDR3 contains 13 residues. Trimming stripped 4 bases from V and 8 bases from J, with 13 bases between. Germline V CDR1 and CDR2: SGHVS, FQNEAQ. As DNA, the CDR3 is TGTGCCAGCAGCTCTAACCTGGGGGGTACGCAGTATTTT. It translates to CASSSNLGGTQYF.

This clonotype occurred a few times. The V call is TRBV7-3, the J call TRBJ2-7; D is undetermined. CDR1 SGHTA and CDR2 FQGTGA come from the germline V gene. The CDR3 length is 14 residues. With 5 bases removed from V and 1 base from J, the gap between germline ends came to 12 bases. DNA for the CDR3: TGTGCCAGCAGCCTTAACGGAGTTTCCTACGAGCAGTACTTC. It encodes CASSLNGVSYEQYF.

The chain joins TRBV6-2 or TRBV6-3 to TRBJ1-2, with a tentative D call TRBD1 (6 bases). The CDR3 sequence is 15 residues long. The germline V gene encodes CDR1 MNHEY and CDR2 SVGEGT. With 2 bases removed from V and 4 bases from J, the gap between germline ends came to 14 bases. This chain's CDR3 is CASSYEVRGTYGYTF. CDR3 DNA: TGTGCCAGCAGTTACGAGGTCAGGGGTACCTATGGCTACACCTTC.

The table lists this clonotype with many counts. The chain combines TRBV7-9 with TRBJ1-2; D not certain. The CDR3 spans 13 residues. V shed 4 bases and J shed 2 bases, with 8 bases lying between them. In germline, CDR1 is SEHNR, CDR2 FQNEAQ (reference sequence). CDR3 region: CASSSDWNYGYTF. CDR3 coding DNA: TGTGCCAGCAGCTCCGACTGGAACTATGGCTACACCTTC.

This chain joins TRBV7-2 and TRBJ1-1, with D uncertain. The V gene's germline CDR1 is SGHTA and CDR2 FQGNSA. V was trimmed by 5 bases and J by 8 bases, leaving 18 bases between them. The CDR3 length is 14 residues. Written as DNA, the CDR3 is TGTGCCAGCAGCCCAACTTATACTCCGGGAGAAGCTTTCTTT. It translates to CASSPTYTPGEAFF.

This sequence joins TRBV7-9 and TRBJ1-5; TRBD1 agrees at 7 bases. V gave up 5 bases and J gave up 3 bases; unmatched junction bases: 4. Germline CDR1 is SEHNR and CDR2 is FQNEAQ (reference sequence). The CDR3 is 14 amino acids. CDR3 sequence: CASSQDRDNQPQHF. In DNA form, the CDR3 reads TGTGCCAGCAGCCAAGACAGGGACAATCAGCCCCAGCATTTT.

This clonotype was counted many times. CDR3 sequence (DNA): TGTGCCAGCAGCTTAAAACCAGATTCACCCCTCCACTTT. This translates into CASSLKPDSPLHF. The chain links TRBV7-3 to TRBJ1-6; D unclear. Trimming took 1 base from V and 8 from J, leaving 6 bases between them. Looked up from germline, CDR1 is SGHTA and CDR2 is FQGTGA. The CDR3 contains 13 residues.

This clonotype was observed a few times. The chain links TRBV18 to TRBJ2-1, with TRBD2 as a possible D gene (5 bases). Trimming removed 3 bases at V and 7 bases at J, with 16 bases between. The CDR3 consists of 15 residues. Per the germline V gene, CDR1 is KGHSH and CDR2 is LQKENI. The CDR3 DNA sequence: TGTGCCAGCTCACCGACCCCCCGGGGTGGTAATGAGCAGTTCTTC. Its protein product is CASSPTPRGGNEQFF. Full variable domain (remainder filled in from reference TRBV18 and TRBJ2-1): NAGVMQNPRHLVRRRGQEARLRCSPMKGHSHVYWYRQLPEEGLKFMVYLQKENIIDESGMPKERFSAEFPKEGPSILRIQQVVRGDSAAYFCASSPTPRGGNEQFFGPGTRLTVL.

This clonotype was seen repeatedly, ten times or more. CDR3 DNA sequence: TGCAGCGCGTTTGACAGGACTATGAACACTGAAGCTTTCTTT. Its translation: CSAFDRTMNTEAFF. The chain couples TRBV29-1 to TRBJ1-1; D might be TRBD1 (6 bases). The germline V gene has CDR1 SQVTM and CDR2 ANQGSEA. V lost 7 bases and J lost 0, with 15 bases in between. The CDR3 extends over 14 amino acids.

This clonotype was picked up a small number of times. The genes are TRBV6-5 and TRBJ1-2; no clear D gene. V was trimmed by 3 bases and J by 4 bases, leaving 18 bases between them. The germline CDR1 and CDR2 sequences are MNHEY and SVGAGI. The length of the CDR3 is 16 residues. This chain's CDR3 is CASSYRGGEVGYGYTF. In DNA, the CDR3 is TGTGCCAGCAGTTATCGCGGAGGCGAGGTGGGCTATGGCTACACCTTC.

This clonotype was seen many times. The chain recombines TRBV3-1 with TRBJ2-3; no firm D call. CDR1 is LGHDT and CDR2 is YNNKEL in the germline V gene (reference sequence). The V gene lost 3 bases and the J gene lost 7 bases, with 11 bases spanning the gap. This CDR3 contains 13 residues. The CDR3 bases are TGTGCCAGCAGCCACTCTAGGGTGAATACGCAGTATTTT. Protein sequence: CASSHSRVNTQYF.

The sample holds many counts of this clonotype. The V gene is TRBV28, the J gene TRBJ2-1, with 8 nucleotides matching TRBD1. This CDR3 comprises 16 residues. Unmatched junction bases numbered 12, after V lost 4 bases and J lost 7 bases. The germline CDR1 and CDR2 sequences are MDHEN and SYDVKM. The CDR3 DNA reads TGTGCCAGCAGTTCTACAGGGGACAGGCAAATAAATGAGCAGTTCTTC. Translated, it gives CASSSTGDRQINEQFF.

This clonotype was counted many times. In DNA, the CDR3 is TGTGCCAGCAGCCAAGATCAGGGGGTCGGTGAGCAGTTCTTC. It yields the protein CASSQDQGVGEQFF. The chain links TRBV4-2 to TRBJ2-1, with TRBD1 matching 7 bases. Trimming took 0 bases from V and 9 from J; bases not matched to a gene: 5. Looked up from germline, CDR1 is LGHNA and CDR2 is YNFKEQ. This CDR3 is built from 14 residues.

This clonotype was seen ten or more times. The chain uses TRBV18 and TRBJ2-5; 7 bases line up with TRBD2. The CDR3 consists of 13 residues. The ends lost 3 bases at V and 5 bases at J; junction bases unmatched: 3. Germline loops: CDR1 KGHSH, CDR2 LQKENI. The DNA for the CDR3 is TGTGCCAGCTCACCTGCGGGAGTGGAGACCCAGTACTTC. Translated: CASSPAGVETQYF. Complete variable domain (other parts from reference TRBV18 and TRBJ2-5): NAGVMQNPRHLVRRRGQEARLRCSPMKGHSHVYWYRQLPEEGLKFMVYLQKENIIDESGMPKERFSAEFPKEGPSILRIQQVVRGDSAAYFCASSPAGVETQYFGPGTRLLVL.

This chain connects TRBV20-1 to TRBJ2-7, with 9 bases fitting TRBD1. V dropped 6 bases and J dropped 4; count of bases not matched to a gene: 10. This CDR3 contains 14 residues. CDR1 and CDR2 (germline): DFQATT, SNEGSKA (reference sequence). CDR3 loop: CSARQGGGRYEQYF. DNA for the CDR3: TGCAGTGCCCGACAGGGGGGGGGCAGGTACGAGCAGTACTTC.

This clonotype appeared many times. The chain couples TRBV29-1 to TRBJ1-1; 10 nucleotides match TRBD1. This CDR3 has 16 residues. Per germline, CDR1 SQVTM and CDR2 ANQGSEA. V lost 3 bases, J lost 4 bases, and 11 bases stayed unmatched. The CDR3 sequence: CSVDSGDRGQSTEAFF. The CDR3 region has the DNA TGCAGCGTTGATTCCGGAGACAGGGGGCAGAGCACTGAAGCTTTCTTT.

This clonotype was counted at least ten times. The J gene is TRBJ1-6, the V gene TRBV20-1; no firm D call. The V and J ends lost 4 bases and 0 bases respectively, with 10 bases between them. The CDR3 consists of 15 residues. Looked up from germline, CDR1 is DFQATT and CDR2 is SNEGSKA (reference sequence). The CDR3 here is CSAILPGSYNSPLHF. The CDR3 nucleotides are TGCAGTGCTATTTTGCCTGGCTCCTATAATTCACCCCTCCACTTT.

This clonotype was recorded at least ten times. The gene calls are TRBV5-5 and TRBJ2-7; TRBD1 is a possible D gene (5 bases). Germline V gene lookup returns CDR1 SGHKS and CDR2 YYEKEE (reference sequence). The CDR3 has 15 residues. Between the trimmed V and J ends, which lost 0 bases and 3 bases, there was a span of 13 bases. DNA for the CDR3: TGTGCCAGCAGCTTGGATGGGGCCAGCTTCTACGAGCAGTACTTC. Residues: CASSLDGASFYEQYF.

This clonotype was recorded at least ten times. This chain joins TRBV6-1 and TRBJ2-7; 10 bases match TRBD1. The J segment lost 3 bases and the V segment lost 6 bases, leaving 8 bases of the junction unmatched. From germline, CDR1 is MNHNS and CDR2 SASEGT. This CDR3 is 15 amino acids long. For the CDR3, the DNA is TGTGCCAGCAGCCTCCCCGGGACAGGGGTCTACGAGCAGTACTTC. Amino acids: CASSLPGTGVYEQYF.